These 21 T cell receptor beta chains share one sample of origin, sequenced in a study of identical twins. MiXCR, applied by TCRdb to the 5' RACE reads, yields one record per CDR3 protein. This sample has around 1.7 million distinct CDR3 sequences, with about 31% found just once. Specimen: cord blood. These receptor sequences come from a newborn girl in good health.

The chain couples TRBV6-2 or TRBV6-3 to TRBJ2-3; TRBD1 aligns across 7 bases. This CDR3 spans 13 amino acids. The germline CDR1 and CDR2 sequences are MNHEY and SVGEGT. The trim removed 10 bases at V and 2 bases at J, leaving 6 bases unmatched. The CDR3 region has the DNA TGTGCCAACAGGGGACCCAACACAGATACGCAGTATTTT. Translated: CANRGPNTDTQYF.

This clonotype was observed at least ten times. The chain employs TRBV10-2 and TRBJ2-3; D is perhaps TRBD2 (6 bases). Trimming stripped 3 bases from V and 9 bases from J, with 19 bases between. The germline V gene has CDR1 WSHSY and CDR2 SAAADI. The CDR3 has 15 residues. CDR3 protein: CASSDLGLFWGTQYF. CDR3 nucleotides: TGCGCCAGCAGTGACCTGGGACTCTTCTGGGGAACGCAGTATTTT.

The chain couples TRBV30 to TRBJ1-2, with D unclear. This CDR3 contains 10 residues. The germline V gene has CDR1 GTSNPN and CDR2 SVGIG (reference sequence). This CDR3 reads CGILTGGYTF. The CDR3 DNA reads TGTGGGATTCTGACTGGGGGCTACACCTTC.

The chain uses TRBV20-1 and TRBJ2-4, with TRBD2 matching 15 bases. V lost 6 bases to trimming and J lost 1 base; unmatched junction nucleotides: 7. Per germline, CDR1 DFQATT and CDR2 SNEGSKA (reference sequence). The CDR3 is 17 amino acids. As DNA, the CDR3 is TGCAGTGCCCGGACTAGCGGGAGGGCATTGGCCAAAAACATTCAGTACTTC. It encodes CSARTSGRALAKNIQYF.

This chain uses TRBV12-3 or TRBV12-4 with TRBJ1-5; no definite D call. The CDR3 is 14 amino acids. V lost 6 bases and J lost 1, with 10 bases in between. The CDR3 protein is CASSGRLSNQPQHF. The CDR3 nucleotides read TGTGCCAGCAGCGGTAGATTGAGCAATCAGCCCCAGCATTTT.

This clonotype was counted between two and nine times. The chain recombines TRBV7-9 with TRBJ1-1, with 8 bases lining up with TRBD1. Germline V gene sequence: CDR1 SEHNR, CDR2 FQNEAQ (reference sequence). The CDR3 length is 14 residues. Losses at the gene ends were 6 bases for V and 3 bases for J; bases not matched to a gene: 6. CDR3 region: CASRSTTGDTEAFF. As DNA, the CDR3 is TGTGCCAGCAGGTCGACGACAGGGGACACTGAAGCTTTCTTT.

The chain employs TRBV7-9 and TRBJ2-7; TRBD2 might be the D (5 bases). Germline V gene data show CDR1 as SEHNR and CDR2 as FQNEAQ (reference sequence). V was clipped by 6 bases and J by 3 bases, with 18 bases between them. This CDR3 is 15 amino acids long. The CDR3 DNA reads TGTGCCAGCAGGGCCACTAGTTCCCCTGACTACGAGCAGTACTTC. This translates into CASRATSSPDYEQYF.

This clonotype came up a few times. This chain uses TRBV6-5 with TRBJ2-7; D remains unclear. CDR1 is MNHEY, CDR2 SVGAGI, per germline. Trimming took 2 bases from V and 6 from J, leaving 11 bases between them. The length of the CDR3 is 13 residues. This CDR3 reads CASSYPDGCEQYF. The CDR3 DNA reads TGTGCCAGCAGTTACCCAGACGGCTGCGAGCAGTACTTC.

A note on this clonotype: One end of the junction varies from germline; a read error may be responsible. CDR3 region: CVSSYVGYEQYF. The DNA of the CDR3 is TGTGTCAGCAGTTACGTGGGCTACGAGCAGTACTTC. The rearrangement uses TRBV6-5 and TRBJ2-7, with D unresolved. CDR1 is MNHEY and CDR2 is SVGAGI in the germline V gene. There are 12 residues in the CDR3.

This clonotype was seen a handful of times. The chain is built from TRBV7-9 and TRBJ1-2; 7 bases agree with TRBD1. The CDR3 loop spans 17 amino acids. V shed 2 bases and J 0 bases; nucleotides not matched to a gene: 9. CDR1 is SEHNR, CDR2 FQNEAQ, per germline (reference sequence). CDR3: CASSLWPDRASNYGYTF. The CDR3 coding sequence is TGTGCCAGCAGCTTATGGCCTGACAGGGCCTCTAACTATGGCTACACCTTC.

This clonotype has a handful of counts. The chain links TRBV12-3 or TRBV12-4 to TRBJ2-3; perhaps TRBD1 as D (5 bases). V lost 2 bases to trimming and J lost 4 bases, with 13 bases between them. This CDR3 region has 15 residues. CDR3 coding DNA: TGTGCCAGCAGTTTAAGACCAGGGTACCCAGATACGCAGTATTTT. Translated: CASSLRPGYPDTQYF.

This chain joins TRBV20-1 and TRBJ2-1; TRBD2 matches at 8 bases. The CDR3 runs 16 residues. Germline assignment: CDR1 DFQATT and CDR2 SNEGSKA (reference sequence). The CDR3 loop reads CISLGSGTSSYNEQFF. The DNA for the CDR3 is TGCATCTCTCTTGGTAGCGGGACCAGCTCCTACAATGAGCAGTTCTTC.

The chain has TRBV7-6 and TRBJ2-5; TRBD2 is a possible D gene (6 bases). Trimming stripped 5 bases from V and 11 bases from J, with 27 bases between. Germline CDR1 and CDR2: SGHVS and FNYEAQ. The CDR3 sequence is 16 residues long. DNA for the CDR3: TGTGCCAGCAGCCGGTTCACTAGCTCCCCCTGGGTTGAGCAGTACTTC. Translation gives CASSRFTSSPWVEQYF.

This chain connects TRBV20-1 to TRBJ2-1; D gene ambiguous. The germline CDR1 and CDR2 sequences are DFQATT and SNEGSKA (reference sequence). The CDR3 sequence is 13 residues long. V was shortened by 2 bases and J by 7 bases, with 12 bases between the two germline ends. CDR3 region: CSARRATPNEQFF. DNA of the CDR3: TGCAGTGCTAGACGGGCCACCCCAAATGAGCAGTTCTTC.

This clonotype was counted only a few times. The J gene is TRBJ2-7, the V gene TRBV5-5; 12 bases map to TRBD1. The CDR3 length is 16 residues. V lost 0 bases, J lost 3 bases, and 4 bases stayed unmatched. Germline loops: CDR1 SGHKS, CDR2 YYEKEE (reference sequence). The CDR3 DNA sequence: TGTGCCAGCAGCTTGGAGGGGGACAGGGGGCTCTACGAGCAGTACTTC. Protein: CASSLEGDRGLYEQYF. Supplemented by reference TRBV5-5 and TRBJ2-7, the full variable domain reads DAGVTQSPTHLIKTRGQQVTLRCSPISGHKSVSWYQQVLGQGPQFIFQYYEKEERGRGNFPDRFSARQFPNYSSELNVNALLLGDSALYLCASSLEGDRGLYEQYFGPGTRLTVT.

This clonotype was counted only a few times. The gene calls are TRBV5-6 and TRBJ2-3; no clear D gene. Trimming cost V 0 bases and J 10 bases, with 6 bases left between them. The CDR3 consists of 11 residues. CDR1 and CDR2 (germline): SGHDT, YYEEEE. The CDR3: CASSLAGSQYF. The CDR3 nucleotides read TGTGCCAGCAGCTTGGCCGGCTCGCAGTATTTT.

This clonotype has only a few counts. The gene calls are TRBV27 and TRBJ2-3; D call uncertain. There are 14 residues in the CDR3. Trimming removed 5 bases at V and 10 bases at J, with 19 bases between. Germline V gene lookup returns CDR1 MNHEY and CDR2 SMNVEV (reference sequence). The CDR3 is CASSLSGPPNAQYF. The CDR3 DNA reads as TGTGCCAGCAGTCTCTCCGGACCCCCGAATGCGCAGTATTTT.

The chain combines TRBV12-3 or TRBV12-4 with TRBJ2-3; D is unresolved. The CDR3 contains 12 residues. The V and J ends lost 8 bases and 2 bases respectively, with 8 bases between them. In DNA, the CDR3 is TGTGCCAGCCCTTCCTACACAGATACGCAGTATTTT. This codes for CASPSYTDTQYF.

This clonotype was seen many times. V is TRBV5-6 and J is TRBJ2-7; D gene unclear. V lost 2 bases, J lost 0 bases, and 6 bases lay in between. CDR1 and CDR2 from the germline V gene are SGHDT and YYEEEE. This CDR3 has 13 residues. CDR3 residues: CASSLQPSYEQYF. In DNA, the CDR3 is TGTGCCAGCAGCTTACAGCCCTCCTACGAGCAGTACTTC.

This clonotype was detected a few times. This chain uses TRBV6-5 with TRBJ1-4; D remains ambiguous. CDR3 length: 15 amino acids. Germline V gene lookup returns CDR1 MNHEY and CDR2 SVGAGI. V lost 3 bases, J lost 8 bases, and 16 bases lay in between. CDR3 coding DNA: TGTGCCAGCAGTTATCAGGAGAGGGAAGTGGAAAAACTGTTTTTT. This codes for CASSYQEREVEKLFF.

This chain connects TRBV27 to TRBJ1-1, with TRBD1 matching over 9 bases. V lost 6 bases to trimming and J lost 5 bases; unmatched junction nucleotides: 13. The CDR3 is 16 amino acids. Germline V gives CDR1 MNHEY, CDR2 SMNVEV (reference sequence). The CDR3: CASRNLDRGAKTEAFF. The CDR3 DNA reads as TGTGCCAGCAGGAACCTCGACAGGGGGGCGAAAACTGAAGCTTTCTTT.